Presented here are 26 T cell receptor beta chains from one specimen sequenced in a study of tumor-infiltrating lymphocytes in primary liver carcinoma. Priming with a constant-region primer yielded TCR beta cDNA from 450 to 600 ng total RNA. Three nested multiplex PCR rounds, a slightly modified ARM-PCR method, built the TCR beta libraries. The first two PCR rounds, nine to ten cycles each, used TRBV1-TRBV30 forward primers and a C-beta reverse primer. TCRdb passed the multiplex PCR reads through MiXCR, listing each CDR3 protein once. The data contain fewer than 350,000 distinct CDR3 sequences, 65% of them seen just once; the ten biggest clones take up 9%. Blood RNA came from unsorted whole blood; germline DNA was also extracted. The specimen was peripheral blood. These receptors all come from a man between 35 and 55 years old with primary liver carcinoma and hepatitis B virus infection.

On this clonotype: A read error is possible here, since a much larger clone lies one base away. The rearrangement joins TRBV10-3 to TRBJ2-5, with 9 bases matching TRBD1. Germline-derived CDR1 and CDR2 are ENHRY and SYGVKD. The CDR3 sequence is 13 residues long. For the CDR3, the DNA is TGTGCCATCAGAGGACAGGGGCAAGAGACCCAGCACTTC. Amino acid sequence: CAIRGQGQETQHF.

This sequence joins TRBV5-1 and TRBJ2-3; possibly TRBD1 or TRBD2 for D (5 bases each). V lost 3 bases and J lost 0, with 11 bases in between. The CDR3 loop spans 15 amino acids. Germline CDR1 and CDR2: SGHRS and YFSETQ. The CDR3 DNA sequence: TGCGCCAGCAGCTCAGCTGGGACGAGCACAGATACGCAGTATTTT. Amino acids: CASSSAGTSTDTQYF.

V is TRBV7-2 and J is TRBJ2-7, with 11 nucleotides matching TRBD1. From germline, CDR1 is SGHTA and CDR2 FQGNSA. V lost 3 bases to trimming and J lost 2 bases; unmatched junction nucleotides: 6. This CDR3 comprises 16 residues. This chain's CDR3 is CASSFLGDRGTYEQYF. The CDR3 DNA sequence: TGTGCCAGCAGCTTTCTTGGGGACAGGGGGACCTACGAGCAGTACTTC.

The gene calls are TRBV28 and TRBJ2-7, with D uncertain. Trimming removed 1 base from V and 5 bases from J, with 6 bases in between. The germline CDR1 and CDR2 sequences are MDHEN and SYDVKM. CDR3 length equals 12 residues. CDR3 coding DNA: TGTGCCAGCAGTTTATCGTGGCACGAGCAGTACTTC. Translated, it gives CASSLSWHEQYF.

About this clonotype: Likely a read error: the CDR3 ends without its conserved phenylalanine or tryptophan. This sequence joins TRBV11-1 and TRBJ2-7, with TRBD1 identical over 9 bases. The V gene's germline CDR1 is SGHAT and CDR2 FQDESV (reference sequence). The CDR3 extends over 14 amino acids. The trim removed 7 bases at V and 4 bases at J, leaving 8 bases unmatched. CDR3 bases: TGTGCCAGCACTGACACCGGGACAGGGTACGAGCAGTACTCC. Encoded protein: CASTDTGTGYEQYS.

For this clonotype: A much bigger clone sits one base away, suggesting this may be a read error. The chain couples TRBV10-3 to TRBJ2-1; TRBD1 agrees at 11 bases. In germline, CDR1 is ENHRY, CDR2 SYGVKD. CDR3 length: 13 amino acids. The CDR3: CAISGQGANEQLF. The CDR3 DNA follows: TGTGCCATCAGCGGACAGGGGGCTAATGAGCAGCTCTTC.

Of note for this clonotype: The junction shows a germline mismatch at one end, possibly a read error. The chain carries TRBV11-1 and TRBJ2-2; D is undetermined. Germline lookup yields CDR1 SGHAT and CDR2 FQDESV (reference sequence). The CDR3 is made up of 14 amino acids. CDR3 DNA sequence: TGTGTGAGCAGCGTTTCACTGAACACCCGGGAGCTGTTTTTT. It yields the protein CVSSVSLNTRELFF.

About this clonotype: This CDR3 fails to terminate in the conserved phenylalanine or tryptophan, so it likely reflects a read error. The V gene is TRBV5-4, the J gene TRBJ2-5; D ambiguous. Germline V gives CDR1 SGHNT, CDR2 YYREEE (reference sequence). The ends were cut back, 1 base at V and 5 bases at J, with 12 bases in the middle. The CDR3 has 14 residues. The CDR3 sequence is CASSLPSYGETQYL. The CDR3 nucleotides read TGTGCCAGCAGCTTGCCTAGTTACGGTGAGACCCAGTACTTA.

V is TRBV7-9 and J is TRBJ2-5, with 10 nucleotides matching TRBD2. The trim removed 2 bases at V and 5 bases at J, leaving 5 bases unmatched. This CDR3 has 15 amino acids. Germline V CDR1 and CDR2: SEHNR, FQNEAQ (reference sequence). CDR3: CASSLLAGANETQYF. Written as DNA, the CDR3 is TGTGCCAGCAGCTTACTAGCGGGAGCGAATGAGACCCAGTACTTC. Together with reference TRBV7-9 and TRBJ2-5, the CDR3 gives the full variable domain: DTGVSQNPRHKITKRGQNVTFRCDPISEHNRLYWYRQTLGQGPEFLTYFQNEAQLEKSRLLSDRFSAERPKGSFSTLEIQRTEQGDSAMYLCASSLLAGANETQYFGPGTRLLVL.

Notes on this clonotype: At one boundary the junction diverges from the germline segment, which might be a read error. This sequence joins TRBV28 and TRBJ1-3; 7 bases are shared with TRBD1. Germline CDR1 and CDR2: MDHEN and SYDVKM. This CDR3 spans 16 amino acids. CDR3 coding DNA: TGTGCCAGCAGTTCCCCCGGGACAGCCTCTGGAAGCACCATATATTTT. It codes for CASSSPGTASGSTIYF. Full variable domain (missing parts from reference TRBV28 and TRBJ1-3): DVKVTQSSRYLVKRTGEKVFLECVQDMDHENMFWYRQDPGLGLRLIYFSYDVKMKEKGDIPEGYSVSREKKERFSLILESASTNQTSMYLCASSSPGTASGSTIYFGEGSWLTVV.

Comment on this clonotype: This may be a read error: a much more frequent sequence differs by one nucleotide. The chain recombines TRBV6-6 with TRBJ2-7; D unresolved. The CDR3 contains 13 residues. CDR1 MNHNY and CDR2 SVGAGI come from the germline V gene (reference sequence). Deletions cut 4 bases from V and 5 bases from J, with 12 bases between. The CDR3 is CASSLLTGNEQYF. The CDR3 coding sequence is TGTGCCAGCAGTTTACTAACGGGCAACGAGCAGTACTTC.

This clonotype was seen just once. A single base separates this from a much larger clone, so it may be a read error. The rearrangement joins TRBV29-1 to TRBJ1-1; D perhaps matches TRBD1 (5 bases). Germline CDR1 SQVTM, CDR2 ANQGSEA. The V end was cut by 8 bases, the J end by 5 bases, with 15 bases between. The CDR3 contains 12 residues. The CDR3: CSPELGVTEAFF. In DNA, the CDR3 is TGCAGCCCTGAGCTGGGGGTTACTGAAGCTTTCTTT.

The genes are TRBV5-5 and TRBJ2-1; tentative D call: TRBD2 (5 bases). The germline gives CDR1 SGHKS, CDR2 YYEKEE (reference sequence). This CDR3 is built from 16 residues. V gave up 4 bases and J gave up 4 bases, with 18 bases separating them. The CDR3 loop is CASSAMVGVGYNEQFF. The DNA for the CDR3 is TGTGCCAGCAGCGCAATGGTGGGAGTGGGGTACAATGAGCAGTTCTTC.

This clonotype has at least ten counts. The rearrangement joins TRBV12-3 or TRBV12-4 to TRBJ2-7; 11 nucleotides match TRBD1. Trimming removed 7 bases from V and 2 bases from J; junction bases left unmatched: 10. The CDR3 covers 16 residues. The CDR3 DNA reads as TGTGCCAGCACCAACTTCCCGGGACAGGGGGCCTACGAGCAGTACTTC. Encoded protein: CASTNFPGQGAYEQYF.

Comments on this clonotype: This may be a read error: a much more frequent sequence differs by one nucleotide. The chain joins TRBV29-1 to TRBJ2-1; the match to TRBD2 covers 8 bases. V trimming: 6 bases; J trimming: 10 bases; junction bases outside the gene matches: 2. The V gene's germline CDR1 is SQVTM and CDR2 ANQGSEA. The CDR3 consists of 10 residues. CDR3 in amino acids: CSVSGGEQFF. The DNA of the CDR3 is TGCAGCGTCTCGGGGGGGGAGCAGTTCTTC.

A note on this clonotype: The junction and the germline gene differ at one end; a read error may be behind it. The chain employs TRBV11-1 and TRBJ2-5; TRBD1 is a possible D gene (6 bases). The CDR3 is made up of 13 amino acids. CDR1 SGHAT and CDR2 FQDESV come from the germline V gene (reference sequence). The CDR3 region is CASGFQGQETQYF. The CDR3, as DNA: TGCGCCAGCGGCTTTCAGGGGCAAGAGACCCAGTATTTC.

A remark on this clonotype: A much larger clone lies one base from this, so it may be a read error. The chain links TRBV6-6 to TRBJ1-5; tentatively, D is TRBD1 (6 bases). The CDR3 consists of 16 residues. The germline V gene encodes CDR1 MNHNY and CDR2 SVGAGI (reference sequence). The CDR3 protein is CVSRRKGGISNQPQHF. CDR3 coding DNA: TGTGTCAGCAGACGGAAGGGGGGAATCAGCAATCAGCCCCAGCATTTT.

The chain employs TRBV4-1 and TRBJ1-5; D remains unclear. The germline CDR1 and CDR2 sequences are MGHRA and YSYEKL. There are 15 residues in the CDR3. V was cut by 4 bases and J by 5 bases, with 15 bases left in between. CDR3 nucleotides: TGCGCCAGCAGCCTCCTTCCCTCGGAGTATCAGCCCCAGCATTTT. Translated: CASSLLPSEYQPQHF.

J is TRBJ2-5 and V is TRBV2, with D possibly matching TRBD2 (6 bases). The germline V gene has CDR1 SNHLY and CDR2 FYNNEI. The V end lost 7 bases, the J end lost 6 bases, and 12 bases lay between the germline ends. CDR3 length equals 12 residues. CDR3 residues: CASMSSGQTQYF. DNA of the CDR3: TGTGCCAGCATGTCAAGCGGGCAGACCCAGTACTTC.

This clonotype was recorded at least ten times. CDR3 sequence (DNA): TGTGCCAGCAGTGAACGCGGGCCGGGCTACACCTTC. Translation gives CASSERGPGYTF. This sequence joins TRBV6-1 and TRBJ1-2; D remains ambiguous. This CDR3 contains 12 residues. The V end lost 2 bases, the J end lost 8 bases, and 9 bases lay between the germline ends. Germline CDR1 MNHNS, CDR2 SASEGT.

V is TRBV6-1 and J is TRBJ1-2, with D unresolved. Per the germline V gene, CDR1 is MNHNS and CDR2 is SASEGT. Trimming cost V 0 bases and J 1 base, with 12 bases left between them. This CDR3 contains 16 residues. The CDR3 nucleotides read TGTGCCAGCAGTGAAGCTTTGACGGGTTATAACTATGGCTACACCTTC. Translated, it gives CASSEALTGYNYGYTF.

Details on this clonotype: No conserved phenylalanine or tryptophan is present at the end of the CDR3, so a read error is the likely explanation. V and J are TRBV4-1 and TRBJ2-3; TRBD2 might be the D (6 bases). This CDR3 spans 17 amino acids. CDR1 is MGHRA and CDR2 is YSYEKL in the germline V gene. In DNA form, the CDR3 reads TGCGTCAGCAGCCAAACTGCCGGGACTTCCTACACAGATACGCAGTATTTA. Translated, it gives CVSSQTAGTSYTDTQYL.

Points on this clonotype: Because the CDR3 is missing its conserved closing phenylalanine or tryptophan, this is likely a read error. The rearrangement uses TRBV5-1 and TRBJ2-3, with 7 bases matching TRBD2. Trimming at V came to 2 bases and at J to 4 bases, leaving 1 base not matched to a gene. Germline V gene lookup returns CDR1 SGHRS and CDR2 YFSETQ. This CDR3 region has 13 residues. CDR3 residues: CASSLAGPDTQYS. The CDR3 DNA follows: TGCGCCAGCAGCTTAGCGGGACCAGATACGCAGTATTCT.

This clonotype was observed a handful of times. With a much larger clone just one base away, this may be a read error. The chain uses TRBV29-1 and TRBJ2-5, with a tentative D call TRBD2 (5 bases). This CDR3 has 11 amino acids. The germline CDR1 and CDR2 sequences are SQVTM and ANQGSEA. CDR3 loop: CIVVGLETQYF. DNA for the CDR3: TGCATCGTTGTCGGACTAGAGACCCAGTACTTC.

About this clonotype: A much bigger clone sits one base away, suggesting this may be a read error. The rearrangement joins TRBV29-1 to TRBJ2-7; 13 nucleotides line up with TRBD2. Per the germline V gene, CDR1 is SQVTM and CDR2 is ANQGSEA. J lost 7 bases, V lost 8 bases, and 8 bases had no gene match. The CDR3 sequence is 13 residues long. This CDR3 reads CSLGGTSGIEQYF. The CDR3 DNA follows: TGCAGCCTTGGGGGGACTAGCGGGATTGAGCAGTACTTC.

This clonotype was picked up a small number of times. This chain uses TRBV4-1 with TRBJ2-7; 10 bases line up with TRBD2. Germline CDR1 MGHRA, CDR2 YSYEKL. The CDR3 sequence is 16 residues long. Unmatched junction bases numbered 8, after V lost 4 bases and J lost 2 bases. The CDR3 loop reads CASSPTLAGVTYEQYF. CDR3 bases: TGCGCCAGCAGCCCCACTCTAGCGGGAGTAACCTACGAGCAGTACTTC.